The present entry profiles one TCR beta chain with its context. Its specificity is unknown. There are 13 residues in the CDR3. Germline trimming cut 6 bases from V and 9 bases from J; bases unmatched to any gene: 6. Germline V gene lookup returns CDR1 MNHNS and CDR2 SASEGT. Each CDR3 protein is one row after TCRdb ran MiXCR on the RT-PCR reads. The table has 650,000 to 850,000 distinct CDR3 sequences, 14% seen once. This specimen belongs to a study of response to subunit inactivated influenza vaccine. Study-level results: Each seasonal flu vaccination may recruit only limited new T cells, authors suggested.

This TCR was recovered from a man aged 50 to 59 who received an inactivated influenza vaccine. The sample here was PBMCs from blood, taken less than 15 days before vaccination. The chain joins TRBV6-1 to TRBJ2-1; 9 bases fit TRBD2. The CDR3 DNA is TGTGCCAGCAGGGGAGCGGGGGGCGGTGAGCAGTTCTTC. This encodes CASRGAGGGEQFF.